This paragraph covers one T cell receptor beta chain sequence. This sample is drawn from a study of control samples from healthy donors and cancer patients. The CDR3 loop spans 9 amino acids. In germline, CDR1 is SQVTM, CDR2 ANQGSEA. V was trimmed by 7 bases and J by 7 bases, leaving 7 bases between them. Profiling relied on immunoSEQ multiplex PCR, and the TCRdb table lists in-frame clones only, not all of them. The sample features approximately 190,000 clones, with under 2.5% in its top ten. The receptor was derived from a woman between 25 and 40 years old in good health. The chain has TRBV29-1 and TRBJ1-2; no clear D. The sequencing sample was made of blood. In nucleotides, the CDR3 is TGCAGCGAGAGTGGTGGCTACACCTTC. This sequence encodes CSESGGYTF.